Listed here are 25 T cell receptor beta chains from one sample, sequenced in a study of OX40 agonist ivuxolimab in advanced cancers. Repertoires were generated with immunoSEQ multiplex PCR, while TCRdb's copy carries only in-frame clones and drops some. This sample carries some 37,000 clones, about 87% of them seen once, and the ten largest clones take 4% to 5%. Source: CD4+ or CD8+ T cells sorted from blood, taken in a trial of the OX40 agonist ivuxolimab. Receptors were obtained from an adult with an advanced solid tumor such as melanoma, head and neck, liver or kidney cancer.

The chain couples TRBV21-1 to TRBJ2-7; TRBD2 reflects the table's D call only, with no check against the DNA. TRBV21-1 is termed a pseudogene. CDR3 size: 14 residues. In DNA, the CDR3 is TGTGCCAGCAGCAAAGAACGGGGGGGCGACGAGCAGTACTTC. This codes for CASSKERGGDEQYF.

This chain joins TRBV6-5 and TRBJ2-7; 7 bases align to TRBD2. The CDR3 runs 15 residues. V lost 6 bases, J lost 6 bases, and 14 bases stayed unmatched. The germline gives CDR1 MNHEY, CDR2 SVGAGI. As DNA, the CDR3 is TGTGCCAGCAGGCGAAGAGCGGGACCGGCGGCCGAGCAGTACTTC. This translates into CASRRRAGPAAEQYF.

This chain connects TRBV7-3 to TRBJ2-3; no clear D. V lost 5 bases and J 4 bases, leaving 28 bases between the germline ends. Germline CDR1 SGHTA, CDR2 FQGTGA. The CDR3 has 19 amino acids. This CDR3 is CASSPKGIHGGRVADTQYF. The CDR3 DNA reads TGTGCCAGCAGCCCCAAAGGAATCCATGGCGGAAGGGTAGCAGATACGCAGTATTTT. Supplemented by reference TRBV7-3 and TRBJ2-3, the full variable domain reads GAGVSQTPSNKVTEKGKYVELRCDPISGHTALYWYRQSLGQGPEFLIYFQGTGAADDSGLPNDRFFAVRPEGSVSTLKIQRTERGDSAVYLCASSPKGIHGGRVADTQYFGPGTRLTVL.

The chain recombines TRBV23-1 with TRBJ2-5, with D unresolved. TRBV23-1 is an ORF for which the function is uncertain. V was cut by 2 bases and J by 3 bases, with 16 bases left in between. The CDR3 is 16 amino acids. This chain's CDR3 is CASSQPPRHYEETQYF. The CDR3 DNA reads as TGCGCCAGCAGTCAACCCCCCCGACATTATGAAGAGACCCAGTACTTC.

Only one count was recorded for this clone. V and J are TRBV27 and TRBJ2-2; possibly TRBD1 for D (6 bases). This CDR3 is 15 amino acids long. Germline assignment: CDR1 MNHEY and CDR2 SMNVEV (reference sequence). The germline V and J ends were trimmed by 6 bases and 1 base, with 12 bases remaining between them. The CDR3 nucleotides are TGTGCCAGCAGGACGGGACACGGGAACACCGGGGAGCTGTTTTTT. Protein sequence: CASRTGHGNTGELFF.

In its sample, this clone was seen a few times. The chain carries TRBV29-1 and TRBJ1-1; D unresolved. This CDR3 has 13 amino acids. V was shortened by 4 bases and J by 4 bases, with 13 bases between the two germline ends. CDR1 and CDR2 from the germline V gene are SQVTM and ANQGSEA. CDR3 protein: CSVVRAEGTEAFF. CDR3 nucleotides: TGCAGCGTTGTGAGGGCAGAGGGCACTGAAGCTTTCTTT.

The gene calls are TRBV10-1 and TRBJ2-3; D gene unclear. The CDR3 sequence is 16 residues long. With 0 bases removed from V and 0 bases from J, the gap between germline ends came to 10 bases. From germline, CDR1 is WNHNN and CDR2 SYGVQD (reference sequence). The CDR3 loop is CASSESRTLSTDTQYF. CDR3 in DNA: TGCGCCAGCAGTGAGTCGAGAACTCTTAGCACAGATACGCAGTATTTT.

Regarding this clone: In the same sample, other DNA sequences code for this CDR3. J is TRBJ2-1 and V is TRBV7-6; D is possibly TRBD1 (5 bases). V lost 4 bases and J lost 7, with 11 bases in between. Germline V gene sequence: CDR1 SGHVS, CDR2 FNYEAQ. CDR3 length: 13 amino acids. In DNA form, the CDR3 reads TGTGCCAGCAGCTGGCAGGGATATAATGAGCAGTTCTTC. Its translation is CASSWQGYNEQFF.

The chain combines TRBV6-1 with TRBJ2-3; the match to TRBD2 covers 16 bases. Germline V gives CDR1 MNHNS, CDR2 SASEGT. V gave up 2 bases and J gave up 7 bases; unmatched junction bases: 6. The CDR3 totals 17 residues. CDR3 sequence reads: CASSEPGLAGGGHTQYF. The CDR3 DNA sequence: TGTGCCAGCAGTGAACCGGGACTAGCGGGAGGGGGGCATACGCAGTATTTT.

The chain is built from TRBV27 and TRBJ2-7; D is possibly TRBD2 (7 bases). Germline-derived CDR1 and CDR2 are MNHEY and SMNVEV (reference sequence). This CDR3 contains 14 residues. The V gene lost 3 bases and the J gene lost 1 base, with 10 bases spanning the gap. The chain's CDR3 is CASSFGGRSYEQYF. The CDR3 DNA is TGTGCCAGCAGTTTCGGGGGGCGGTCCTACGAGCAGTACTTC.

This clone has just one count. The V and J genes are TRBV18 and TRBJ2-5, with a weak D call TRBD2 (5 bases). The germline V gene has CDR1 KGHSH and CDR2 LQKENI. There are 14 residues in the CDR3. V lost 3 bases and J 4 bases, leaving 12 bases between the germline ends. CDR3 DNA: TGTGCCAGCTCACCCGAGGGATACGGAGAGACCCAGTACTTC. It is translated as CASSPEGYGETQYF. The full variable domain, rest sourced from reference TRBV18 and TRBJ2-5, is NAGVMQNPRHLVRRRGQEARLRCSPMKGHSHVYWYRQLPEEGLKFMVYLQKENIIDESGMPKERFSAEFPKEGPSILRIQQVVRGDSAAYFCASSPEGYGETQYFGPGTRLLVL.

In this sample, this clone turned up once. The chain uses TRBV7-9 and TRBJ1-1; D is ambiguous. The V end was cut by 1 base, the J end by 0 bases, with 6 bases between. This CDR3 region has 14 residues. Germline CDR1 and CDR2: SEHNR and FQNEAQ (reference sequence). The chain's CDR3 is CASSLGSMNTEAFF. The CDR3 DNA sequence: TGTGCCAGCAGCTTAGGTTCGATGAACACTGAAGCTTTCTTT.

The V gene is TRBV2, the J gene TRBJ1-5; D gene ambiguous. V lost 3 bases to trimming and J lost 3 bases, with 12 bases between them. CDR1 SNHLY and CDR2 FYNNEI come from the germline V gene. The CDR3 length is 15 residues. The CDR3: CASSDLGRYNQPQHF. The CDR3 region has the DNA TGTGCCAGCAGTGATCTGGGGAGGTACAATCAGCCCCAGCATTTT.

The V call is TRBV6-5, the J call TRBJ1-6; D call uncertain. Trimming took 10 bases from V and 3 from J, leaving 10 bases between them. The length of the CDR3 is 13 residues. Germline V gives CDR1 MNHEY, CDR2 SVGAGI. Here the CDR3 DNA reads TGTGCCACCTCGGGGATCTATAATTCACCCCTCCACTTT. It encodes CATSGIYNSPLHF.

The V call is TRBV5-1, the J call TRBJ2-1; 9 bases fit TRBD1. With V trimmed by 7 bases and J by 10 bases, 9 bases remained unmatched. CDR3 length: 13 amino acids. In germline, CDR1 is SGHRS, CDR2 YFSETQ. The CDR3 DNA follows: TGCGCCAGCCGGGACAGGGCGGATGGGGAGCAGTTCTTC. As protein: CASRDRADGEQFF. Supplemented by reference TRBV5-1 and TRBJ2-1, the full variable domain reads KAGVTQTPRYLIKTRGQQVTLSCSPISGHRSVSWYQQTPGQGLQFLFEYFSETQRNKGNFPGRFSGRQFSNSRSEMNVSTLELGDSALYLCASRDRADGEQFFGPGTRLTVL.

CDR3 amino acids: CASRGLAGELAYEQYF. In DNA form, the CDR3 reads TGCGCCAGCAGGGGACTAGCGGGAGAGCTAGCCTACGAGCAGTACTTC. V and J are TRBV10-1 and TRBJ2-7; 14 bases are a match to TRBD2. The germline CDR1 and CDR2 sequences are WNHNN and SYGVQD (reference sequence). With V trimmed by 6 bases and J by 2 bases, 6 bases remained unmatched. The CDR3 contains 16 residues.

This clone was recorded once. The chain links TRBV5-6 to TRBJ1-5; D uncertain. The CDR3 contains 15 residues. V lost 0 bases and J 6 bases, leaving 13 bases between the germline ends. CDR1 is SGHDT and CDR2 is YYEEEE in the germline V gene. In DNA form, the CDR3 reads TGTGCCAGCAGCTTGGCGGTCGATCTCCGTCAGCCCCAGCATTTT. This encodes CASSLAVDLRQPQHF.

The chain carries TRBV18 and TRBJ2-1; D is possibly TRBD2 (6 bases). Germline loops: CDR1 KGHSH, CDR2 LQKENI. This CDR3 has 17 amino acids. V lost 4 bases and J lost 6, with 22 bases in between. The CDR3 region is CASSHLRGRSSGNEQFF. CDR3 sequence (DNA): TGTGCCAGCTCACATCTCCGAGGGAGGAGTTCTGGCAATGAGCAGTTCTTC.

By its share, this clone is medium-sized. This chain connects TRBV11-3 to TRBJ2-2; 8 bases are shared with TRBD1. The CDR3 has 15 residues. With 4 bases clipped from V and 5 bases from J, the junction kept 6 bases outside the gene matches. Germline assignment: CDR1 SGHNT and CDR2 YENEEA. In DNA, the CDR3 is TGTGCCAGCAGCTCAGGGGGCGCAGGTACCGGGGAGCTGTTTTTT. Protein: CASSSGGAGTGELFF.

V and J are TRBV5-4 and TRBJ2-7; D remains ambiguous. V was clipped by 3 bases and J by 4 bases, with 17 bases between them. CDR3 length equals 15 residues. The V gene's germline CDR1 is SGHNT and CDR2 YYREEE (reference sequence). Here the CDR3 DNA reads TGTGCCAGCAGCTCACCGTCCCACGCCCCATACGAGCAGTACTTC. Translated: CASSSPSHAPYEQYF.

The rearrangement uses TRBV5-1 and TRBJ2-7; the match to TRBD1 covers 8 bases. Trimming at V came to 4 bases and at J to 5 bases, leaving 11 bases not matched to a gene. The CDR3 extends over 15 amino acids. Germline V gene sequence: CDR1 SGHRS, CDR2 YFSETQ. Here the CDR3 reads CASSIAGGVFHEQYF. DNA for the CDR3: TGCGCCAGCAGCATCGCAGGGGGCGTTTTTCACGAGCAGTACTTC.

The chain carries TRBV6-1 and TRBJ1-2; D is undetermined. Germline-derived CDR1 and CDR2 are MNHNS and SASEGT. The V end lost 3 bases, the J end lost 4 bases, and 18 bases lay between the germline ends. This CDR3 comprises 16 residues. DNA of the CDR3: TGTGCCAGCAGTGAGGTTCCTATGCGAAAGACCTATGGCTACACCTTC. Its protein is CASSEVPMRKTYGYTF.

The chain is built from TRBV6-1 and TRBJ2-5; TRBD1 matches 8 bases. Per the germline V gene, CDR1 is MNHNS and CDR2 is SASEGT. The CDR3 is made up of 12 amino acids. The ends lost 8 bases at V and 5 bases at J; junction bases unmatched: 4. CDR3 nucleotides: TGTGCCAGCGACTACAGGGGGGAGACCCAGTACTTC. Amino acid sequence: CASDYRGETQYF.

The rearrangement links TRBV30 to TRBJ2-2, with D maybe TRBD1 (5 bases). The CDR3 runs to 14 residues. CDR1 is GTSNPN and CDR2 is SVGIG in the germline V gene (reference sequence). The germline V and J ends were trimmed by 4 bases and 1 base, with 10 bases remaining between them. The DNA of the CDR3 is TGTGCCTGGAATAGGGGATTGAACACCGGGGAGCTGTTTTTT. This encodes CAWNRGLNTGELFF.

The chain is built from TRBV11-2 and TRBJ2-5; no clear D. V was shortened by 3 bases and J by 3 bases, with 5 bases between the two germline ends. Germline V gene lookup returns CDR1 SGHAT and CDR2 FQNNGV. The CDR3 has 12 residues. CDR3: CASSLAEETQYF. The CDR3 bases are TGTGCCAGCAGCTTGGCGGAAGAGACCCAGTACTTC.